This T cell receptor beta chain was recovered during a study of beta chain features in type 1 diabetes. Whole-study context: Across the samples, 107,917,701 sorted cells were examined in total. Findings and caveats of the study: Type 1 diabetes patients had moderately but significantly shorter TCRB CDR3s in all four CD4+ subsets.

To note about this clone: What it binds is not known.

Sampling consisted of one heparinised blood draw per donor, averaging approximately 100 mL. Germline-derived CDR1 and CDR2 are SGHTS and YDEGEE. This CDR3 has 17 residues. V lost 3 bases, J lost 9 bases, and 24 bases lay in between. Sequenced material consisted of expressed TCRB transcripts (all of the isolated RNA was reverse transcribed). TCRdb's copy holds only in-frame clones and misses some; the assay was immunoSEQ multiplex PCR. The table has 200,000 to 300,000 clones, about a fifth seen once. V gene TRBV5-8 combines with J gene TRBJ2-2; D gene ambiguous. This TCR came from a woman in her forties with type 1 diabetes. The material sequenced was naive CD4+ T cells from blood. CDR3 protein: CASSSVGGGKEDRELFF. CDR3 nucleotide sequence: TGTGCCAGCAGCTCGGTCGGCGGTGGCAAGGAAGATAGGGAGCTGTTTTTT.